This T cell receptor (beta chain) stems from a study of identical twins. In its sample, this clonotype was seen many times. From the 5' RACE reads, TCRdb called clonotypes with MiXCR, one entry per CDR3 protein. The sample contains hundreds of thousands of distinct CDR3 sequences, around 6% of which appear only once. Germline V CDR1 and CDR2: MNHEY, SMNVEV (reference sequence). The CDR3 totals 14 residues. Trimming removed 6 bases from V and 4 bases from J; junction bases left unmatched: 7. Sequencing used naive T cells sorted from blood. The receptor comes from a man younger than 35 in good health. The chain links TRBV27 to TRBJ2-7; 9 bases are a match to TRBD1. In nucleotides, the CDR3 is TGTGCCAGCAGCCGGGGGACAGGGAGTTACGAGCAGTACTTC. It specifies CASSRGTGSYEQYF.